Reported below is one TCR beta chain. Which antigen it targets is not known. Per-base quality was not reported, and no clone a single base away is much larger than it. CDR1 LNHDA and CDR2 SQIVND are derived from the germline V gene (reference sequence). V lost 5 bases and J lost 5 bases; the stretch between them is 12 bases long. The CDR3 contains 13 residues, cysteine and phenylalanine counted. Of all the DNA, just the CDR3 is kept, 39 bases in frame from base 1. This sample was included in a study of blood T cell repertoires in COVID-19 (dated by TCRdb to 2019 to 2021). A note on the overall study: The collaborator samples originated in the United States, Italy and Spain and spanned the acute and convalescent phases of COVID-19. The prospective study material was composed of cDNA or gDNA derived from T cells, B-cell-depleted T cells, or PBMCs. Deeply sampled blood TCRbeta repertoires from subjects exposed to, actively infected with, or recovered from COVID-19 were included in the dataset. The repertoires were released in a freely available public database intended as a resource for research on the immune response to SARS-CoV-2. Samples were obtained from the ongoing ImmuneRACE study (first 160 participants) and from 1,200 or so subjects provided by 6 global collaborators. The sample metadata nearly always contained a de-identified subject ID, COVID-19 status, age in years and sex. Where available, HLA class I and class II types were obtained from metadata supplied by the sample provider rather than from assay-based typing. Overall study outcomes, separate from this receptor: How much clinical and demographic metadata was included differed by source and by participant, and the metadata was provided uncurated.

TCRbeta CDR3 regions were amplified from genomic DNA by means of the immunoSEQ Assay, a bias-controlled multiplex PCR. The authors processed their data as follows. The number of nucleated cells in each sample was estimated by amplification of reference gene primers within the assay. To quantify the absolute abundance of each unique TCRbeta CDR3 rearrangement, sequence reads were collapsed and filtered. Productive Simpson clonality was computed per sample as the square root of Simpson's diversity index over productive rearrangements. Entries here come from immuneACCESS through TCRdb and include only in-frame sequences with V and J called. Some clones fail to appear in such tables; in the studies checked, an unresolved V gene covers under half of the shortfall, and the cause of the remainder is unknown. That table furnishes V, J and clone size, whereas the DNA furnished D and trimming. Across this sample there are some 200,000 clones, with roughly 80% seen only once. The top ten clones comprise about 2.4% of the sample.

Whole blood was collected in K2EDTA tubes by collaborating institutions according to the institutions' own protocols. For TCRbeta analysis, collaborator samples were shipped as frozen whole blood, as isolated PBMCs, or as DNA extracted from either sample type. The sample consisted of peripheral blood. The V and J genes are TRBV19 and TRBJ1-2; the D region possibly corresponds to TRBD1 (6 bases align). This TCR came from a woman aged 55-70 years with acute or convalescent COVID-19. The nucleotide sequence reads as follows: TGTGCCAGTAGTCGGGCAGGGGTATATGGCTACACCTTC. Its protein is CASSRAGVYGYTF.